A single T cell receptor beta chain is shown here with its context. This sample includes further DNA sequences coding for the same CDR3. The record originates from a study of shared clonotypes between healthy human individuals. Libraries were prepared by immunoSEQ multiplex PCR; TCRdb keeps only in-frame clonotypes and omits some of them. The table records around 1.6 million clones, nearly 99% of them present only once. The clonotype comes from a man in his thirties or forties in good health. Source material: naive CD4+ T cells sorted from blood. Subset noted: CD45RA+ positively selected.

CDR3 nucleotides: TGCGCCAGCAGCTTGGAGGGCTTTAGCAATCAGCCCCAGCATTTT. Translated, it gives CASSLEGFSNQPQHF. The V and J genes are TRBV5-1 and TRBJ1-5; D not certain. The CDR3 is 15 amino acids. Trimming stripped 0 bases from V and 0 bases from J, with 7 bases between. Looked up from germline, CDR1 is SGHRS and CDR2 is YFSETQ.